Sequencing of this T cell receptor beta chain was carried out in a study of shared clonotypes between healthy human individuals. General study points: On the whole, naive subsets had larger estimated richness than memory subsets had.

The germline V gene encodes CDR1 SEHNR and CDR2 FQNEAQ (reference sequence). V trimming: 5 bases; J trimming: 1 base; junction bases outside the gene matches: 6. There are 17 residues in the CDR3. Data came from immunoSEQ multiplex PCR; TCRdb stores just in-frame clones and leaves some out. This sample has about 2.3 million clones, with roughly 90% found just once. About this clone itself: No antigen is known for it.

Sequences were obtained from naive CD4+ T cells from PBMCs. Subset of the sample: CD45RA+ positively selected. The clonotype was recovered from a young man in good health. Some clones in this sample may be carry-over from other donors' samples. The V gene is TRBV7-9, the J gene TRBJ2-2; the match to TRBD2 covers 11 bases. CDR3 region: CASSMTSGMGNTGELFF. CDR3 nucleotides: TGTGCCAGCAGCATGACTAGCGGGATGGGGAACACCGGGGAGCTGTTTTTT. Together with reference TRBV7-9 and TRBJ2-2, the CDR3 gives the full variable domain: DTGVSQNPRHKITKRGQNVTFRCDPISEHNRLYWYRQTLGQGPEFLTYFQNEAQLEKSRLLSDRFSAERPKGSFSTLEIQRTEQGDSAMYLCASSMTSGMGNTGELFFGEGSRLTVL.